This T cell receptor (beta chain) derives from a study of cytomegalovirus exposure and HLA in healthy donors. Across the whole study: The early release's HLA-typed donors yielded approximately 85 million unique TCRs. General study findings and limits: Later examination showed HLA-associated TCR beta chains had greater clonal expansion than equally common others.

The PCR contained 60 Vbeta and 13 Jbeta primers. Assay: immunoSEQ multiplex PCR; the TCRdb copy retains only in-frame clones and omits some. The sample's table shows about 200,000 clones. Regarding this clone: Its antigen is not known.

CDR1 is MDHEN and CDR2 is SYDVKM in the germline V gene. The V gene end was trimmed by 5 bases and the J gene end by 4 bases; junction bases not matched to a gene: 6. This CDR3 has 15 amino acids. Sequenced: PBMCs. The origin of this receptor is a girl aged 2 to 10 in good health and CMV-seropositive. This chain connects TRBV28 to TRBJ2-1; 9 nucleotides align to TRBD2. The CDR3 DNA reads TGTGCCAGCAGTACTATAGCGGGAGTATACAATGAGCAGTTCTTC. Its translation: CASSTIAGVYNEQFF.